The 8 T cell receptor beta chains reported below all come from one sample, sequenced in a study of cytomegalovirus exposure and HLA in healthy donors. PCR used 60 Vbeta primers and 13 Jbeta primers. Produced via immunoSEQ multiplex PCR; TCRdb's table is partial and in-frame only. The top ten clones hold 2% to 3% of a sample with fewer than 200,000 clones, approximately 72% of them seen once. Sequences were obtained from PBMCs. The receptors derive from a human donor in good health.

This clone was observed a few times. V and J are TRBV6-1 and TRBJ1-1; possible D gene TRBD1, 5 bases. Germline assignment: CDR1 MNHNS and CDR2 SASEGT. Trimming removed 3 bases at V and 2 bases at J, with 10 bases between. CDR3 length: 14 amino acids. CDR3 DNA sequence: TGTGCCAGCAGTGAGTCCAGGGTCAACACTGAAGCTTTCTTT. The encoded protein is CASSESRVNTEAFF.

The chain is built from TRBV19 and TRBJ1-4; possibly TRBD1 for D (5 bases). The CDR3 is 16 amino acids. The V gene's germline CDR1 is LNHDA and CDR2 SQIVND (reference sequence). V was pared by 5 bases and J by 1 base, with 14 bases between. CDR3 in amino acids: CASSDPGRGTNEKLFF. In DNA, the CDR3 is TGTGCCAGTAGTGATCCAGGGCGCGGAACTAATGAAAAACTGTTTTTT.

The chain uses TRBV6-5 and TRBJ1-3, with TRBD1 matching 7 bases. The V and J ends lost 0 bases and 4 bases, in that order; junction bases with no gene match: 3. The CDR3 totals 15 residues. CDR1 and CDR2 (germline): MNHEY, SVGAGI. The DNA of the CDR3 is TGTGCCAGCAGTTACTCCGGGACAGAAGGAAACACCATATATTTT. Its protein product is CASSYSGTEGNTIYF.

V is TRBV25-1 and J is TRBJ2-5; TRBD1 agrees at 7 bases. Germline CDR1 and CDR2: MGHDK and SYGVNS. The CDR3 runs 16 residues. The V segment lost 5 bases and the J segment 5 bases; nucleotides outside the gene matches: 14. The CDR3 DNA follows: TGTGCCAGCAGTTGGACGACAGGGTTTTCAGGGGAGACCCAGTACTTC. Amino acid sequence: CASSWTTGFSGETQYF.

V is TRBV6-5 and J is TRBJ1-1; 10 positions match TRBD1. The V and J ends lost 5 bases and 0 bases, in that order; junction bases with no gene match: 3. CDR3 length equals 15 residues. Germline CDR1 MNHEY, CDR2 SVGAGI. The CDR3 spells CASSRQGAMNTEAFF. The CDR3 coding sequence is TGTGCCAGCAGTAGACAGGGGGCCATGAACACTGAAGCTTTCTTT.

The gene calls are TRBV10-1 and TRBJ2-3, with 7 bases matching TRBD1. The CDR3 has 14 residues. Germline V gene lookup returns CDR1 WNHNN and CDR2 SYGVQD (reference sequence). The V and J ends lost 2 bases and 5 bases, in that order; junction bases with no gene match: 4. The CDR3 is CASSEARGRDTQYF. The CDR3 nucleotides are TGCGCCAGCAGTGAGGCGAGGGGGCGAGATACGCAGTATTTT.

The genes are TRBV5-1 and TRBJ2-7, with TRBD1 identical over 8 bases. Germline V gives CDR1 SGHRS, CDR2 YFSETQ. The CDR3 runs to 16 residues. V lost 3 bases and J lost 2; bases outside the gene matches: 10. CDR3 sequence reads: CASSSQQGQGPYEQYF. The CDR3 nucleotides are TGCGCCAGCAGCTCGCAACAAGGACAGGGTCCCTACGAGCAGTACTTC.

The gene calls are TRBV19 and TRBJ1-1; D perhaps matches TRBD1 (6 bases). Germline CDR1 is LNHDA and CDR2 is SQIVND (reference sequence). The CDR3 is 16 amino acids. Between the trimmed V and J ends, which lost 4 bases and 0 bases, there was a span of 15 bases. The CDR3 here is CASSNLWTDLNTEAFF. The CDR3 DNA reads TGTGCCAGTAGTAACCTCTGGACAGATCTGAACACTGAAGCTTTCTTT.